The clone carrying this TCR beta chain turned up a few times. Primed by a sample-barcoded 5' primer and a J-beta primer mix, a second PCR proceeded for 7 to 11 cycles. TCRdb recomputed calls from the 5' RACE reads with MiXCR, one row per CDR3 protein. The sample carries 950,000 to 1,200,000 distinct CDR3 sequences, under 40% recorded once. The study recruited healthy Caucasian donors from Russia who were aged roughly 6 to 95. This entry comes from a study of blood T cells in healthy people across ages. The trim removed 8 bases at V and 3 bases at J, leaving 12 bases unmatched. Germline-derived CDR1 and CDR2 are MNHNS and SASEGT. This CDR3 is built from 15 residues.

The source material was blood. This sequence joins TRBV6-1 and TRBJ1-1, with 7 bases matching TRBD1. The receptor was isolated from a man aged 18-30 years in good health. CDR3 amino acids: CASEETGDGYTEAFF. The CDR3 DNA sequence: TGTGCCAGCGAAGAAACAGGGGACGGTTACACTGAAGCTTTCTTT.